The 18 T cell receptor beta chains below were found in one sample sequenced in a study of blood T cell repertoires in COVID-19. Measured with immunoSEQ multiplex PCR; TCRdb has only the in-frame clones, and not every one. The sample lists some 130,000 clones; 65% to 90% were seen once. Source material: peripheral blood. These receptor sequences come from an elderly man with acute or convalescent COVID-19.

The genes are TRBV5-6 and TRBJ1-4; 12 bases match TRBD1. The CDR3 is made up of 16 amino acids. Germline CDR1 and CDR2: SGHDT and YYEEEE. J gave up 3 bases and V 4 bases, and 4 bases lay outside the gene matches. The CDR3 DNA is TGTGCCAGCAGCGGGGGACAGGGGGCACCTAATGAAAAACTGTTTTTT. It translates to CASSGGQGAPNEKLFF.

This chain connects TRBV5-1 to TRBJ2-2, with D hard to call. Germline assignment: CDR1 SGHRS and CDR2 YFSETQ. V dropped 0 bases and J dropped 2 bases, with 5 bases sitting between them. The CDR3 loop spans 14 amino acids. CDR3 DNA sequence: TGCGCCAGCAGCTTGGGAGTAAACACCGGGGAGCTGTTTTTT. Translated: CASSLGVNTGELFF.

V gene TRBV9 combines with J gene TRBJ2-7, with TRBD2 matching 9 bases. V dropped 5 bases and J dropped 1; count of bases not matched to a gene: 7. The germline CDR1 and CDR2 sequences are SGDLS and YYNGEE. CDR3 length: 15 residues. This CDR3 is CASSSLAGASYEQYF. CDR3 coding DNA: TGTGCCAGCAGTTCCTTAGCGGGAGCATCCTACGAGCAGTACTTC.

The genes are TRBV30 and TRBJ1-4; 10 positions agree with TRBD1. Germline CDR1 is GTSNPN and CDR2 is SVGIG (reference sequence). V gave up 5 bases and J gave up 1 base; unmatched junction bases: 4. The CDR3 extends over 15 amino acids. The CDR3 bases are TGTGCCTGGGGGACAGGGGTTAGAACTAATGAAAAACTGTTTTTT. It specifies CAWGTGVRTNEKLFF. Looking up the rest from reference TRBV30 and TRBJ1-4 gives the full variable domain: SQTIHQWPATLVQPVGSPLSLECTVEGTSNPNLYWYRQAAGRGLQLLFYSVGIGQISSEVPQNLSASRPQDRQFILSSKKLLLSDSGFYLCAWGTGVRTNEKLFFGSGTQLSVL.

V gene TRBV6-5 combines with J gene TRBJ1-4, with 9 bases fitting TRBD1. J lost 8 bases, V lost 5 bases, and 9 bases had no gene match. The CDR3 length is 15 residues. Germline V CDR1 and CDR2: MNHEY, SVGAGI. CDR3 in amino acids: CASSRSGTGHEKLFF. CDR3 nucleotides: TGTGCCAGCAGTAGATCCGGGACAGGGCACGAAAAACTGTTTTTT.

Only a few counts were recorded for this clone. This chain connects TRBV29-1 to TRBJ2-3; 12 bases align to TRBD2. The CDR3 totals 14 residues. Germline V gene sequence: CDR1 SQVTM, CDR2 ANQGSEA. The J segment lost 5 bases and the V segment lost 4 bases, leaving 4 bases of the junction unmatched. CDR3: CSVGPGLAGDTQYF. DNA for the CDR3: TGCAGCGTTGGCCCGGGACTAGCGGGAGATACGCAGTATTTT.

This chain uses TRBV20-1 with TRBJ2-5; 10 bases map to TRBD2. CDR1 and CDR2 (germline): DFQATT, SNEGSKA (reference sequence). The CDR3 spans 16 residues. V lost 3 bases to trimming and J lost 4 bases; unmatched junction nucleotides: 11. The CDR3 sequence is CSASQFSGRTGETQYF. Written as DNA, the CDR3 is TGCAGTGCTAGTCAATTTAGCGGGAGGACTGGAGAGACCCAGTACTTC.

V gene TRBV29-1 combines with J gene TRBJ1-2; 9 bases agree with TRBD1. This CDR3 contains 15 residues. The ends lost 6 bases at V and 4 bases at J; junction bases unmatched: 12. From germline, CDR1 is SQVTM and CDR2 ANQGSEA. Written as DNA, the CDR3 is TGCAGCGTCCGATCCGGGACAGGGAGCGTCTATGGCTACACCTTC. Translating gives CSVRSGTGSVYGYTF.

This chain joins TRBV5-1 and TRBJ2-1; 10 bases align to TRBD2. In germline, CDR1 is SGHRS, CDR2 YFSETQ. The CDR3 is made up of 16 amino acids. Trimming took 7 bases from V and 7 from J; bases not matched to a gene: 14. CDR3 in amino acids: CASYPMASGRGNEQFF. The DNA for the CDR3 is TGCGCCAGCTATCCGATGGCTAGCGGGAGAGGGAATGAGCAGTTCTTC.

The V call is TRBV12-3 or TRBV12-4, the J call TRBJ1-3; D is perhaps TRBD1 (6 bases). Trimming cost V 3 bases and J 4 bases, with 7 bases left between them. The CDR3 covers 13 residues. The CDR3 loop reads CASSFQGGNTIYF. The CDR3 nucleotides are TGTGCCAGCAGTTTCCAGGGGGGAAACACCATATATTTT.

Here the CDR3 DNA reads TGTGCCAGCTCACCACCAATGGGGGGGACCTACAATGAGCAGTTCTTC. This encodes CASSPPMGGTYNEQFF. The J gene is TRBJ2-1, the V gene TRBV18; 7 bases are shared with TRBD2. This CDR3 is built from 16 residues. V dropped 0 bases and J dropped 2; count of bases not matched to a gene: 4. Germline CDR1 KGHSH, CDR2 LQKENI.

The rearrangement links TRBV6-5 to TRBJ1-2; no definite D call. The V end was cut by 2 bases, the J end by 4 bases, with 11 bases between. Germline CDR1 reads MNHEY; CDR2 reads SVGAGI. The CDR3 contains 14 residues. In DNA form, the CDR3 reads TGTGCCAGCAGTTACCCGATTGATAGCTATGGCTACACCTTC. This gives the protein CASSYPIDSYGYTF.

V is TRBV27 and J is TRBJ1-4; tentative D call: TRBD1 (6 bases). Germline CDR1 MNHEY, CDR2 SMNVEV (reference sequence). The V end lost 6 bases, the J end lost 7 bases, and 15 bases lay between the germline ends. The length of the CDR3 is 14 residues. CDR3 loop: CASRGTWVAEKLFF. The CDR3 bases are TGTGCCAGCAGGGGGACATGGGTGGCTGAAAAACTGTTTTTT.

The chain couples TRBV10-3 to TRBJ1-5; 9 positions match TRBD1. The CDR3 consists of 13 residues. The V segment lost 8 bases and the J segment 5 bases; nucleotides outside the gene matches: 4. Germline V gene data show CDR1 as ENHRY and CDR2 as SYGVKD. CDR3 sequence: CAIGTGRDQPQHF. The CDR3 DNA reads as TGTGCCATCGGGACAGGGAGGGATCAGCCCCAGCATTTT.

The chain couples TRBV7-2 to TRBJ2-3; 9 nucleotides line up with TRBD2. V was pared by 2 bases and J by 4 bases, with 13 bases of the junction left unmatched. There are 18 residues in the CDR3. Germline loops: CDR1 SGHTA, CDR2 FQGNSA. The CDR3 sequence is CASSLIARGGGAPDTQYF. Here the CDR3 DNA reads TGTGCCAGCAGCTTAATAGCCCGTGGCGGGGGGGCCCCAGATACGCAGTATTTT.

This chain uses TRBV18 with TRBJ1-1, with a possible D match to TRBD1 (6 bases). Per the germline V gene, CDR1 is KGHSH and CDR2 is LQKENI. V dropped 4 bases and J dropped 1 base, with 13 bases sitting between them. This CDR3 has 15 amino acids. CDR3 in DNA: TGTGCCAGCTCACGGGGATCGACAGGGAACACTGAAGCTTTCTTT. Protein product: CASSRGSTGNTEAFF. The full variable domain, its missing parts supplied by reference TRBV18 and TRBJ1-1, is NAGVMQNPRHLVRRRGQEARLRCSPMKGHSHVYWYRQLPEEGLKFMVYLQKENIIDESGMPKERFSAEFPKEGPSILRIQQVVRGDSAAYFCASSRGSTGNTEAFFGQGTRLTVV.

The CDR3 coding sequence is TGTGCCAGCAGCTTGGACAGCGTCCCACGGTCCTACAATGAGCAGTTCTTC. Amino acid sequence: CASSLDSVPRSYNEQFF. J is TRBJ2-1 and V is TRBV7-3, with D possibly matching TRBD1 (6 bases). V gave up 3 bases and J gave up 1 base, with 16 bases separating them. The CDR3 extends over 17 amino acids. From germline, CDR1 is SGHTA and CDR2 FQGTGA.

The chain links TRBV4-1 to TRBJ2-3; possibly TRBD1 for D (6 bases). Trimming took 1 base from V and 2 from J, leaving 16 bases between them. The CDR3 is made up of 17 amino acids. The germline gives CDR1 MGHRA, CDR2 YSYEKL. CDR3 DNA: TGCGCCAGCAGCCAAGGTAAAGGGGGTTCCTCCACAGATACGCAGTATTTT. Its protein product is CASSQGKGGSSTDTQYF.